This record looks at one T cell receptor (beta chain) sequence and its context. The antigen it recognizes is unknown. It has no much larger one-base neighbor in the sample; base qualities were not kept. TCRdb records Illumina HiSeq 2500 as the sequencer. Quantitative 5'-RACE with molecular barcodes was the method used to prepare the TCR beta libraries. The paper's data handling went like this. Disease-linked TCR variants were identified with a new computational method built on a probabilistic model of VDJ rearrangement. Through fastp at Q25 and MiXCR, TCRdb rebuilt clones from the public reads, retaining in-frame beta chains. Each entry is one CDR3 protein sequence, shown with its most common DNA and genes. The V and J calls here are based on TCRdb, not the publication. Within this sample are 290,000 or so distinct CDR3 sequences, with roughly 20% of them counted one time only. In total, the top ten clones hold about 4% of the sample.

V and J are truncated by 7 bases and 4 bases respectively, leaving an intervening sequence of 13 bases. CDR1 and CDR2 (DFQATT, SNEGSKA) derive from the germline V gene (reference sequence). From cysteine to phenylalanine, the CDR3 is 12 amino acids long. Kept here is only the CDR3 DNA, which spans 36 bases and is read in frame from base 1. The data originate from a study of CD8 T cells in ankylosing spondylitis (dated by TCRdb to about 2017). Context from the whole study: To find TCR variants linked to disease, the study profiled T cell receptor beta repertoires in ankylosing spondylitis patients and healthy donors. In total, the full study cohort was made up of roughly 100 healthy donors and about two dozen ankylosing spondylitis patients. Peripheral blood samples were taken, and synovial fluid was additionally collected from ankylosing spondylitis patients. General study outcomes and caveats: Blood from ankylosing spondylitis patients appeared to be characterized by a TCR beta motif composed of under 10 highly homologous amino acid variants. The disease-linked clones had a CD8+ phenotype and were found at relatively low frequencies in peripheral blood. According to the report, matched synovial fluid samples from ankylosing spondylitis patients were significantly enriched for the disease-linked clones. Some motif variants were previously reported in synovial fluid and blood of reactive arthritis patients, suggesting common disease-initiation mechanisms.

The sequence is built from TRBV20-1 and TRBJ2-5; tentative D gene TRBD2, with 6 bases matching. The source of this sequence is a female donor with ankylosing spondylitis or in good health (not recorded which). The sample was blood, either unsorted or a sorted T cell fraction (not recorded which). The nucleotide sequence is TGCAGTGTGGATGAAGCGGGAGAGACCCAGTACTTC. Translation gives CSVDEAGETQYF.